A selection of T cell receptor beta chains follows, all from one sample in a study of blood T cell repertoires in COVID-19. Repertoires were generated with immunoSEQ multiplex PCR, while TCRdb's copy carries only in-frame clones and drops some. Altogether about 130,000 clones are present, about four fifths being singletons, with the ten largest covering around 5%. Sequenced material: peripheral blood. The source of these receptors is a woman in her 70s with COVID-19, enrolled during active disease. CDR3s include the opening cysteine and the closing phenylalanine or tryptophan. A D gene is named only where the DNA matches it firmly. A row's size may be missing; if present it is once, few, many or a size class.

j_gene,abundance,d_gene,len,v_gene,CDR3aa,CDR3nt
TRBJ1-3,few,NA,15,TRBV5-1,CASSSPQGSGNTIYF,TGCGCCAGCAGCTCGCCCCAGGGATCTGGAAACACCATATATTTT
TRBJ2-2,NA,TRBD1,16,TRBV5-5,CASSPYRGRNTGELFF,TGTGCCAGCAGCCCCTACAGGGGAAGGAACACCGGGGAGCTGTTTTTT
TRBJ2-7,NA,NA,15,TRBV7-2,CASSQGRGGTYEQYF,TGTGCCAGCAGTCAAGGGCGCGGGGGCACCTACGAGCAGTACTTC
TRBJ2-1,NA,TRBD2,14,TRBV6-5,CASRSGVPSGEQFF,TGTGCCAGCAGAAGCGGGGTTCCCTCGGGTGAGCAGTTCTTC
TRBJ2-6,NA,TRBD1,13,TRBV6-5,CASSRQGVNVLTF,TGTGCCAGCAGTCGACAGGGTGTCAACGTCCTGACTTTC
TRBJ2-7,NA,TRBD1,12,TRBV7-4,CASGTVSYEQYF,TGTGCCAGCGGGACAGTCTCCTACGAGCAGTACTTC
TRBJ2-1,NA,TRBD1,14,TRBV19,CASTPGTVNNEQFF,TGTGCCAGTACCCCGGGGACAGTTAACAATGAGCAGTTCTTC
TRBJ1-3,NA,NA,15,TRBV7-8,CASSLELISGNTIYF,TGTGCCAGCAGCTTAGAACTGATCTCTGGAAACACCATATATTTT
TRBJ2-2,NA,TRBD1,20,TRBV27,CASSLSIQGGSFKNTGELFF,TGTGCCAGCAGTTTATCGATTCAAGGGGGCAGCTTCAAAAACACCGGGGAGCTGTTTTTT
TRBJ2-5,NA,NA,14,TRBV28,CASSRDFGQETQYF,TGTGCCAGCAGTCGGGACTTTGGCCAGGAGACCCAGTACTTC
TRBJ1-6,NA,TRBD1,14,TRBV5-5,CASSFGTANSPLHF,TGTGCCAGCAGCTTCGGGACAGCAAATTCACCCCTCCACTTT
TRBJ1-1,NA,TRBD1,14,TRBV29-1,CSVGTGRTNTEAFF,TGCAGCGTAGGGACAGGGAGGACGAACACTGAAGCTTTCTTT
TRBJ1-1,NA,NA,13,TRBV21-1,CASSSLRGSEAFF,TGTGCCAGCAGCTCCCTTAGGGGGTCCGAAGCTTTCTTT
TRBJ2-5,NA,TRBD1,16,TRBV5-1,CASSPSPGTGKETQYF,TGCGCCAGCAGCCCTTCCCCCGGGACAGGGAAAGAGACCCAGTACTTC
TRBJ2-3,NA,NA,11,TRBV30,CAWSARDTQYF,TGTGCCTGGAGTGCCCGAGATACGCAGTATTTT
TRBJ2-7,NA,NA,14,TRBV6-5,CASSYDFPSLEQYF,TGTGCCAGCAGTTATGACTTCCCCTCCCTCGAGCAGTACTTC
TRBJ2-2,NA,TRBD1,15,TRBV9,CASSAQTGDYGELFF,TGTGCCAGCAGCGCACAGACAGGGGATTACGGGGAGCTGTTTTTT
TRBJ1-2,NA,NA,12,TRBV3-1/TRBV3-2,CASSSPSGGYTF,TGTGCCAGCAGCTCCCCGTCGGGTGGCTACACCTTC
TRBJ1-6,NA,NA,15,TRBV19,CASTDFRQGNSPLHF,TGTGCCAGTACCGACTTTAGGCAGGGTAATTCACCCCTCCACTTT
TRBJ1-3,few,TRBD1,16,TRBV6-5,CASSYQGGFSGNTIYF,TGTGCCAGCAGTTACCAGGGGGGCTTCTCTGGAAACACCATATATTTT
TRBJ2-7,NA,NA,16,TRBV10-3,CAIKGREDRDSDEQYF,TGTGCCATCAAGGGCAGGGAGGATCGGGATAGTGACGAGCAGTACTTC
TRBJ1-1,NA,TRBD1,14,TRBV7-9,CASIRTGTLTEAFF,TGTGCCAGCATACGGACAGGGACCCTCACTGAAGCTTTCTTT
TRBJ2-7,NA,TRBD1,18,TRBV7-6,CASSLVTGDRTSPYEQYF,TGTGCCAGCAGCTTAGTAACCGGGGACAGAACTTCTCCCTACGAGCAGTACTTC
TRBJ1-2,NA,NA,15,TRBV6-5,CASSSKGTFDYGYTF,TGTGCCAGCAGCTCAAAAGGGACATTCGACTATGGCTACACCTTC
TRBJ1-2,NA,NA,14,TRBV14,CASSPLGANYGYTF,TGTGCCAGCAGCCCCCTAGGGGCTAACTATGGCTACACCTTC
TRBJ1-2,NA,NA,15,TRBV16,CASSQIAGGDYGYTF,TGTGCCAGCAGCCAAATCGCTGGGGGCGACTATGGCTACACCTTC
TRBJ1-5,NA,TRBD1,15,TRBV2,CASSGTGTADQPQHF,TGTGCCAGCAGTGGCACCGGGACAGCAGACCAGCCCCAGCATTTT
TRBJ2-2,once,NA,14,TRBV15,CATSRDWGAGELFF,TGTGCCACCAGCAGAGATTGGGGGGCCGGGGAGCTGTTTTTT
TRBJ1-5,once,TRBD1,14,TRBV2,CASTPDRGGQPQHF,TGTGCCAGCACCCCGGACAGGGGAGGTCAGCCCCAGCATTTT
TRBJ1-2,many,NA,13,TRBV29-1,CSVDILTAYGYTF,TGCAGCGTTGATATATTAACAGCTTATGGCTACACCTTC
TRBJ2-5,NA,TRBD2,17,TRBV2,CASSVSRERGGQETQYF,TGTGCCAGCAGTGTGTCCCGAGAGCGGGGGGGACAAGAGACCCAGTACTTC
TRBJ1-3,NA,NA,17,TRBV21-1,CASSGSPGTFSGNTIYF,TGTGCCAGCAGCGGGAGTCCCGGGACTTTTTCTGGAAACACCATATATTTT
TRBJ1-1,few,TRBD1,13,TRBV19,CASSKDRDTEAFF,TGTGCCAGTAGTAAAGACAGGGACACTGAAGCTTTCTTT
TRBJ2-5,NA,TRBD1,15,TRBV24-1,CATSDPRDRGGTQYF,TGTGCCACCAGTGATCCCCGGGACAGGGGTGGGACCCAGTACTTC
TRBJ2-7,NA,NA,15,TRBV7-9,CASSVPGVGPYEQYF,TGTGCCAGCAGCGTTCCAGGGGTTGGCCCCTACGAGCAGTACTTC
TRBJ2-1,NA,TRBD2,14,TRBV5-1,CASSRTSGYNEQFF,TGCGCCAGCAGCCGGACTAGCGGCTACAATGAGCAGTTCTTC
TRBJ1-4,NA,NA,13,TRBV30,CAWNSGVGEKLFF,TGTGCCTGGAATTCAGGGGTGGGGGAAAAACTGTTTTTT
TRBJ2-5,NA,TRBD2,17,TRBV4-1,CASSQDPSGGLGETQYF,TGCGCCAGCAGCCAAGATCCTAGCGGGGGGTTGGGGGAGACCCAGTACTTC
TRBJ2-2,NA,NA,16,TRBV7-2,CASSLGAQGSAGELFF,TGTGCCAGCAGCTTAGGGGCACAGGGTTCGGCCGGGGAGCTGTTTTTT
TRBJ2-1,NA,NA,18,TRBV14,CASSRGTRLPGSYNEQFF,TGTGCCAGCAGCCGAGGCACCCGACTTCCGGGGAGCTACAATGAGCAGTTCTTC
TRBJ2-1,NA,TRBD2,15,TRBV6-5,CASSSSGGSYNEQFF,TGTGCCAGCAGCTCTAGCGGGGGGTCCTACAATGAGCAGTTCTTC
TRBJ2-7,NA,NA,16,TRBV5-1,CASSSYPGGPWEEQYF,TGCGCCAGCAGCTCGTACCCGGGGGGCCCCTGGGAGGAGCAGTACTTC
TRBJ2-3,NA,TRBD2,13,TRBV30,CAWSSSGGDTQYF,TGTGCCTGGAGTTCTAGCGGGGGGGATACGCAGTATTTT
TRBJ1-2,NA,NA,14,TRBV28,CASSPTESLYGYTF,TGTGCCAGCAGTCCGACAGAATCCCTCTATGGCTACACCTTC
TRBJ1-5,few,NA,14,TRBV18,CASSPREGDQPQHF,TGTGCCAGCTCACCACGGGAGGGGGATCAGCCCCAGCATTTT